This TCR beta chain was captured in a study of OX40 agonist ivuxolimab in advanced cancers. On the study more broadly: A history of anti-PD-1, anti-PD-L1 or anti-CTLA-4 therapy was acceptable, and over 30% had some. Partial responses were seen in three patients, one with hepatocellular carcinoma and two with cutaneous melanoma. General study results and limits: At 0.1 to 3.0 mg/kg and by week 6, CD4+ and CD8+ T cells in the blood had expanded clonally.

Trimming left V 1 base short and J 6 bases short, with 18 bases between. The CDR3 covers 16 residues. Per germline, CDR1 SGHTA and CDR2 FQGNSA. Libraries were prepared by immunoSEQ multiplex PCR; TCRdb keeps only in-frame clonotypes and omits some of them. The sample holds more than 9,000 clones, 60% to 70% seen once. Peripheral blood came from all dose cohorts at three timepoints. A note on this clone: Its antigen is not identified.

Here the sequenced sample was CD4+ or CD8+ T cells sorted from blood, taken in a trial of the OX40 agonist ivuxolimab. The receptor's source is an adult with an advanced solid tumor such as melanoma, head and neck, liver or kidney cancer. This sequence joins TRBV7-2 and TRBJ1-2, with D perhaps TRBD1 (6 bases). CDR3 amino acids: CASSLVLVGAQNGYTF. CDR3 nucleotide sequence: TGTGCCAGCAGCTTAGTCCTGGTGGGGGCGCAGAATGGCTACACCTTC.